This T cell receptor beta chain was captured in a study of early T cells in non-severe SARS-CoV-2 infection. Overall study context: Sequencing of unsorted whole blood was done on bulk RNA, leaving chains unpaired. Study observations and caveats: VDJdb matching skewed toward anti-spike CD8 responses, missing private and CD4 specificities.

Comment on this clonotype: The antigen is undetermined.

Separate cDNA molecules each had unique molecular identifiers attached to them. TCRdb recomputed calls from the 5' RACE reads with MiXCR, one row per CDR3 protein. The sample holds under 90,000 distinct CDR3 sequences, 13% seen once. V shed 6 bases and J shed 5 bases, with 13 bases lying between them. CDR1 and CDR2 (germline): SNHLY, FYNNEI. This CDR3 is built from 14 residues. The material sequenced was whole blood. This sequence was found in an adult who was a healthcare worker with PCR-confirmed SARS-CoV-2 infection or an uninfected control (not recorded which). The chain links TRBV2 to TRBJ2-2; TRBD2 might be the D (5 bases). CDR3 DNA: TGTGCCAGCAGGGAGGAGAGAATGACCGGGGAGCTGTTTTTT. This gives the protein CASREERMTGELFF.